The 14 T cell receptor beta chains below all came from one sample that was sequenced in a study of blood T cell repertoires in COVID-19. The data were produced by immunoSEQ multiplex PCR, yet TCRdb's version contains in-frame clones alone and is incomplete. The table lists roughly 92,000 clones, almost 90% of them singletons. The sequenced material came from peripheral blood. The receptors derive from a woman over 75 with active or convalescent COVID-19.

For the CDR3, the DNA is TGCGCCAGCAGCTTGGGGGCAGACGATGGCTACACCTTC. Translated: CASSLGADDGYTF. This chain connects TRBV5-1 to TRBJ1-2, with D unresolved. Germline V lookup: CDR1 SGHRS, CDR2 YFSETQ. Trimming took off 0 bases at V and 6 bases at J, with 9 bases between the two ends. The CDR3 is made up of 13 amino acids.

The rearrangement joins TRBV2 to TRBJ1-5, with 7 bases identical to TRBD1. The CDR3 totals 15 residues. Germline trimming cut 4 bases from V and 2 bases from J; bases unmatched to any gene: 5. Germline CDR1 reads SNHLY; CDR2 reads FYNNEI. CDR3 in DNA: TGTGCCAGCAGTGGTCAGGGGGGTGGCAATCAGCCCCAGCATTTT. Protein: CASSGQGGGNQPQHF.

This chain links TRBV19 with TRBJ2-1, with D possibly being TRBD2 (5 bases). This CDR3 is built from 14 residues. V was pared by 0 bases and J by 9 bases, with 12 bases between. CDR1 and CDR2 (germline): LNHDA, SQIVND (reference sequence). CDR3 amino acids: CASSIDDPRGEQFF. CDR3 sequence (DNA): TGTGCCAGTAGTATAGATGACCCACGGGGTGAGCAGTTCTTC.

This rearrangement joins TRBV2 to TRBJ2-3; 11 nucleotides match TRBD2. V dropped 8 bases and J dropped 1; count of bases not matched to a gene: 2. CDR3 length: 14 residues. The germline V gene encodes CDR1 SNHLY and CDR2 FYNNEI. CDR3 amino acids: CASGGLAGTDTQYF. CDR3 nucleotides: TGTGCCAGCGGGGGACTAGCGGGCACAGATACGCAGTATTTT.

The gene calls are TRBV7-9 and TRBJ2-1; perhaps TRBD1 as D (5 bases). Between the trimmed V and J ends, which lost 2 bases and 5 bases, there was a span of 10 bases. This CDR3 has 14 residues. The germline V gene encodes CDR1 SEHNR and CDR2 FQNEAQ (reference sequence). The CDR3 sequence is CASSLSTGNNEQFF. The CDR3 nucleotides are TGTGCCAGCAGCTTAAGTACAGGCAACAATGAGCAGTTCTTC.

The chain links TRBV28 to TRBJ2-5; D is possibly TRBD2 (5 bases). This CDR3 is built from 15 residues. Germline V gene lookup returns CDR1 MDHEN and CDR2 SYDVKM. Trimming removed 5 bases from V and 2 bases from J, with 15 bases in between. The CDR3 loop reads CASSARTGKQETQYF. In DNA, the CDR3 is TGTGCCAGCAGTGCCCGGACTGGAAAGCAAGAGACCCAGTACTTC.

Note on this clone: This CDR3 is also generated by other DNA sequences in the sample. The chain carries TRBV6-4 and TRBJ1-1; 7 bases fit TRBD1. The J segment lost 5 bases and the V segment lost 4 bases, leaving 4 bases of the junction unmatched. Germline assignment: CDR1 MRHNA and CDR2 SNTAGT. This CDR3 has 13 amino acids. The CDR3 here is CASSAGQATEAFF. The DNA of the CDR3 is TGTGCCAGCAGTGCCGGACAGGCGACTGAAGCTTTCTTT.

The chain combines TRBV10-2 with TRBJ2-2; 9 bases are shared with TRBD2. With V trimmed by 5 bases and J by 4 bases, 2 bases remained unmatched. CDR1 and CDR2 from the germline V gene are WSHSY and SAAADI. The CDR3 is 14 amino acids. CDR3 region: CASSFSGGTGELFF. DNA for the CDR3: TGCGCCAGCAGTTTTAGCGGGGGCACCGGGGAGCTGTTTTTT.

CDR3 sequence: CASSLAAGGTGELFF. CDR3 bases: TGTGCCAGCAGCCTGGCAGCGGGAGGCACCGGGGAGCTGTTTTTT. The chain carries TRBV27 and TRBJ2-2; 9 bases are shared with TRBD2. CDR3 length equals 15 residues. The trim removed 6 bases at V and 4 bases at J, leaving 6 bases unmatched. The germline CDR1 and CDR2 sequences are MNHEY and SMNVEV (reference sequence).

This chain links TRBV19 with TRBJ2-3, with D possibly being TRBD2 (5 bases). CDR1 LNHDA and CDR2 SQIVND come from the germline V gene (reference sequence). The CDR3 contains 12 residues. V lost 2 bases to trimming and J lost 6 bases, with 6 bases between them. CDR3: CASSIRGDTQYF. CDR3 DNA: TGTGCCAGTAGTATAAGAGGGGATACGCAGTATTTT.

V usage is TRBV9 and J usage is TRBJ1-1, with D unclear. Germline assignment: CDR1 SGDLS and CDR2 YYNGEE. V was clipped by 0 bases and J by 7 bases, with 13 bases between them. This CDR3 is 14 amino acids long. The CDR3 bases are TGTGCCAGCAGCGTAGGGCAGGCTGGAATTGAAGCTTTCTTT. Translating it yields CASSVGQAGIEAFF.

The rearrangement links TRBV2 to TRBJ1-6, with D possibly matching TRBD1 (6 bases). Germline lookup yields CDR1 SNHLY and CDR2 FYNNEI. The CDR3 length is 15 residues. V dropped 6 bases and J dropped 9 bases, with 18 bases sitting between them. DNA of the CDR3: TGTGCCAGCAGGGGTAGACAGGACGTCGGTTCACCCCTCCACTTT. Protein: CASRGRQDVGSPLHF.

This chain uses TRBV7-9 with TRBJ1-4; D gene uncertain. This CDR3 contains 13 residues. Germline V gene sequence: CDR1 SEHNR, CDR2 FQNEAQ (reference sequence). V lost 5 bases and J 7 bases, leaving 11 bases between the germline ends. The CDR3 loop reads CASSTGRGEKLFF. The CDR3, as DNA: TGTGCCAGCAGCACCGGGCGGGGTGAAAAACTGTTTTTT.

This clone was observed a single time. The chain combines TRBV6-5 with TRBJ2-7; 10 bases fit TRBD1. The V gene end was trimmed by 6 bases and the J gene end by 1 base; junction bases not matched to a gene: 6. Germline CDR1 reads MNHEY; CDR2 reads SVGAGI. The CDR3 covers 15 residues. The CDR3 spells CASRRQGANSYEQYF. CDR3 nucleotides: TGTGCCAGCAGAAGACAGGGGGCGAATTCCTACGAGCAGTACTTC.